This is a list of T cell receptor beta chains from one sample in a study of shared clonotypes between healthy human individuals. Here immunoSEQ multiplex PCR was the method, and the copy in TCRdb shows in-frame clones only, minus some. The data hold roughly 2.2 million clones, with approximately 95% observed a single time. The sample comprised naive CD4+ T cells from PBMCs. The receptor source for this set is a man aged 18 to 30 in good health. Some clones in this sample may be carry-over from other donors' samples. The CDR3 runs from the conserved cysteine through the conserved F or W. Fields, in order: V gene, CDR3 protein.

TRBV5-1,CASSTTSGGTYEQYF
TRBV7-3,CASSRTGGGGYTF
TRBV2,CASSEEQGPGELFF
TRBV11-2,CASSRAAGTRGTYEQYF
TRBV5-1,CASSLVAGGGETQYF
TRBV5-1,CASSPSASSYNEQFF
TRBV10-3,CAISALTVNQETQYF
TRBV7-2,CASSPQGNPNYGYTF
TRBV27,CASSLFAVGYEQYF
TRBV11-2,CASSLDPWGSETQYF
TRBV6-1,CASSYLAGGVNEQFF
TRBV28,CASSSPGAEQYF
TRBV28,CATYRLQGDQPQHF
TRBV4-2,CASSSSNRVTYGYTF
TRBV18,CASSADSGGSSYGYTF
TRBV5-6,CASSLETGSPHYGYTF
TRBV5-1,CASAFSGGVTDTQYF
TRBV7-3,CASSNQGLAGIIRTGELFF
TRBV5-6,CASSLDFGTGREQYF
TRBV7-3,CASSPGGRGGELFF
TRBV6-1,CASMRDTSNYGYTF
TRBV5-4,CASSRLAGGPLYNEQFF
TRBV5-1,CASRSSAGLYGYTF
TRBV28,CASTWGTGRVEKLFF
TRBV5-1,CASSSDPTGGAYMSTEAFF
TRBV18,CASSPRVAYEQYF
TRBV28,CASSHGGAGGETQYF
TRBV28,CASIPGQGYGYTF
TRBV18,CASSRYREDEQFF
TRBV19,CASSIEGRMNTEAFF
TRBV28,CASLPHPQTYEQYF
TRBV7-9,CASGGRGTYEQYF
TRBV7-8,CASSLKRTGVNFYGYTF
TRBV5-1,CASTRSGHISGELFF
TRBV5-1,CASSLLGGSKNIQYF
TRBV28,CASSYPGTFLTYEQYF
TRBV28,CASGKETGELFF
TRBV5-4,CASSVGGTSGIEQFF
TRBV9,CASSGSGTVNTEAFF
TRBV9,CASSPRDRANEQYF
TRBV9,CASSVVAGDTGELFF
TRBV9,CASSVAGTGTGYTF
TRBV28,CTSGHYYEQYF
TRBV28,CASWRASYGYTF
TRBV29-1,CSGGDSLSTEAFF
TRBV7-2,CASSLVGQGSYEQYF
TRBV2,CASRTGELFF
TRBV19,CASRDRVGNEKLFF
TRBV5-6,CASSASFTGNTEAFF
TRBV5-4,CASSSYLGQGADEQYF
TRBV6-5,CASSYKYNSNQPQHF
TRBV5-1,CASSATSGSMNEQFF
TRBV9,CASSAPHRTPSTDTQYF
TRBV5-4,CASSLNLGNTGELFF